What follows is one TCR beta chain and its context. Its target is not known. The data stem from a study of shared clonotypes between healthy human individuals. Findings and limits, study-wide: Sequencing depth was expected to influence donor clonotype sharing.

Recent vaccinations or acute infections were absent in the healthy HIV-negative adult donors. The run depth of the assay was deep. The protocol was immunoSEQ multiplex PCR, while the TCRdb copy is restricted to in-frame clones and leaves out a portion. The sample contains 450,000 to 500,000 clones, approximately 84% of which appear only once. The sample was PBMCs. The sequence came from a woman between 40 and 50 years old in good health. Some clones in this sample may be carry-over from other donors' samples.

CDR3: CASSAGQRQETQYF. CDR3 DNA sequence: TGTGCCAGCAGCGCGGGACAGAGACAAGAGACCCAGTACTTC. This rearrangement joins TRBV5-4 to TRBJ2-5, with D tentatively TRBD1 (7 bases). The V end was cut by 4 bases, the J end by 2 bases, with 12 bases between. The CDR3 is made up of 14 amino acids. Germline V gene sequence: CDR1 SGHNT, CDR2 YYREEE (reference sequence).